This T cell receptor beta chain was captured in a study of blood T cells in healthy people across ages. The authors ran a second PCR of about 6 to 12 cycles using a sample-barcoded 5' primer and a J-beta primer mix. TCRdb called the 5' RACE reads again in MiXCR, with one record for every CDR3 protein. The sample consists of about 970,000 distinct CDR3 sequences, approximately 50% of them appearing once. General study results and limits: Per-million-T-cell TCR beta diversity fell roughly linearly with age. Long-lived donors had more naive CD4+ cells and higher diversity than aged donors. Estimates of diversity drawn from one million T cells were considered underestimates. Nothing was known about donor CMV status, and this possibly confounded expanded clonotype changes.

Points on this clonotype: Its target is not known.

CDR1 and CDR2 from the germline V gene are MGHRA and YSYEKL. The CDR3 is 12 amino acids. The germline V and J ends were trimmed by 8 bases and 9 bases, with 14 bases remaining between them. The sample taken for sequencing was blood. The V call is TRBV4-1, the J call TRBJ2-1; possible D gene TRBD2, 7 bases. The TCR was taken from an older woman in good health. The CDR3 coding sequence is TGCGCCAGCGACGGGGGAGGGGGTGAGCAGTTCTTC. It specifies CASDGGGGEQFF.